The 29 T cell receptor beta chains in this list originate from one sample, sequenced in a study of cytomegalovirus exposure and HLA in healthy donors. PCR amplification relied on 60 Vbeta primers (plus 13 Jbeta primers). Using immunoSEQ multiplex PCR, the repertoire was profiled, and TCRdb retains in-frame clones only, with some absent. Of some 150,000 clones listed, roughly 80% are singletons. Sample: PBMCs. The receptors derive from a woman in her 30s in good health and CMV-seropositive.

The chain combines TRBV18 with TRBJ2-2; the match to TRBD1 covers 7 bases. CDR3 length: 15 residues. J lost 2 bases, V lost 5 bases, and 5 bases had no gene match. The germline gives CDR1 KGHSH, CDR2 LQKENI. CDR3 DNA: TGTGCCAGCTCAACGGGACAGATAAACACCGGGGAGCTGTTTTTT. Translated: CASSTGQINTGELFF.

The chain carries TRBV4-2 and TRBJ2-3; 9 bases fit TRBD2. From germline, CDR1 is LGHNA and CDR2 YNFKEQ. V shed 7 bases, J shed 1 base, and the junction held 15 bases outside the gene matches. The CDR3 is 18 amino acids. The CDR3 loop reads CASTTRRGGTRRTDTQYF. The DNA of the CDR3 is TGTGCCAGCACCACTCGGCGGGGGGGGACTAGACGCACAGATACGCAGTATTTT.

The genes are TRBV5-6 and TRBJ1-2, with a possible D match to TRBD1 (5 bases). Trimming stripped 0 bases from V and 8 bases from J, with 8 bases between. This CDR3 region has 12 residues. Germline loops: CDR1 SGHDT, CDR2 YYEEEE. CDR3 amino acids: CASSLAGGGYTF. CDR3 DNA: TGTGCCAGCAGCTTGGCGGGGGGGGGCTACACCTTC.

This clone was seen only a few times. This chain connects TRBV19 to TRBJ1-5, with a weak D call TRBD1 (5 bases). CDR1 and CDR2 from the germline V gene are LNHDA and SQIVND (reference sequence). V lost 1 base and J lost 2, with 12 bases in between. This CDR3 has 16 residues. CDR3 sequence reads: CASSIGGGGGNQPQHF. CDR3 sequence (DNA): TGTGCCAGTAGTATAGGGGGGGGAGGCGGCAATCAGCCCCAGCATTTT.

The chain employs TRBV30 and TRBJ1-2; no reliable D call. Germline V lookup: CDR1 GTSNPN, CDR2 SVGIG (reference sequence). V gave up 3 bases and J gave up 8 bases, with 16 bases separating them. The CDR3 sequence is 13 residues long. The CDR3 sequence is CAWRDPTTDGYTF. DNA of the CDR3: TGTGCCTGGAGGGACCCGACTACGGACGGCTACACCTTC.

The chain uses TRBV7-2 and TRBJ2-1, with D uncertain. Trimming shortened V by 0 bases and J by 1 base, and 7 bases separated the two germline ends. Looked up from germline, CDR1 is SGHTA and CDR2 is FQGNSA. The CDR3 sequence is 15 residues long. The CDR3 here is CASSLAAESYNEQFF. CDR3 nucleotides: TGTGCCAGCAGCTTAGCTGCGGAGTCCTACAATGAGCAGTTCTTC.

The gene calls are TRBV4-3 and TRBJ2-7; 11 positions agree with TRBD1. V lost 1 base and J lost 4; bases outside the gene matches: 3. The CDR3 runs 15 residues. Germline values: CDR1 LGHNA, CDR2 YSLEER. Here the CDR3 reads CASSQVDRGRYEQYF. The CDR3 DNA is TGCGCCAGCAGCCAAGTGGACAGGGGGCGATACGAGCAGTACTTC.

The V and J genes are TRBV21-1 and TRBJ1-2; the tabulated D call, TRBD1, remains unverified against the DNA. TRBV21-1 is marked as a pseudogene. The CDR3 is 14 residues long. The CDR3 reads CASTVIGQGYGYTF. CDR3 DNA: TGTGCCAGCACAGTTATAGGACAGGGCTATGGCTACACCTTC.

The chain employs TRBV5-6 and TRBJ2-5; TRBD2 might be the D (6 bases). The ends were cut back, 6 bases at V and 5 bases at J, with 14 bases in the middle. CDR1 is SGHDT, CDR2 YYEEEE, per germline. The CDR3 has 13 residues. The CDR3 sequence: CASTSGGWETQYF. CDR3 nucleotides: TGTGCCAGCACTTCAGGAGGGTGGGAGACCCAGTACTTC. Looking up the rest from reference TRBV5-6 and TRBJ2-5 gives the full variable domain: DAGVTQSPTHLIKTRGQQVTLRCSPKSGHDTVSWYQQALGQGPQFIFQYYEEEERQRGNFPDRFSGHQFPNYSSELNVNALLLGDSALYLCASTSGGWETQYFGPGTRLLVL.

This clone came up a few times. The chain links TRBV5-8 to TRBJ1-1; TRBD1 might be the D (6 bases). The CDR3 consists of 14 residues. Germline loops: CDR1 SGHTS, CDR2 YDEGEE. V lost 2 bases and J 4 bases, leaving 12 bases between the germline ends. The CDR3 spells CASSFDRSTTEAFF. CDR3 in DNA: TGTGCCAGCAGCTTCGACAGGAGTACCACTGAAGCTTTCTTT. Variable domain in full (rest from reference TRBV5-8 and TRBJ1-1): EAGVTQSPTHLIKTRGQQATLRCSPISGHTSVYWYQQALGLGLQFLLWYDEGEERNRGNFPPRFSGRQFPNYSSELNVNALELEDSALYLCASSFDRSTTEAFFGQGTRLTVV.

This clone was counted once. The chain has TRBV6-5 and TRBJ1-6, with D perhaps TRBD1 (6 bases). Trimming took off 2 bases at V and 9 bases at J, with 11 bases between the two ends. CDR3 length equals 14 residues. The germline V gene has CDR1 MNHEY and CDR2 SVGAGI. CDR3: CASSYNREGSPLHF. The CDR3 DNA reads TGTGCCAGCAGTTACAACAGGGAGGGTTCACCCCTCCACTTT.

This clone was detected only a few times. The chain combines TRBV28 with TRBJ2-7; possibly TRBD1 for D (6 bases). V was clipped by 6 bases and J by 6 bases, with 15 bases between them. Germline V gives CDR1 MDHEN, CDR2 SYDVKM. The CDR3 covers 13 residues. The DNA of the CDR3 is TGTGCCAGCAGACGGTACAGGGTCATCGAGCAGTACTTC. This gives the protein CASRRYRVIEQYF.

This clone was counted a few times. CDR3 residues: CAISGDGGDTEAFF. In DNA, the CDR3 is TGTGCCATCAGTGGAGACGGGGGTGACACTGAAGCTTTCTTT. This chain joins TRBV10-3 and TRBJ1-1, with D possibly TRBD1 on 5 matching bases. Per the germline V gene, CDR1 is ENHRY and CDR2 is SYGVKD. V was cut by 4 bases and J by 3 bases, with 12 bases left in between. The CDR3 loop spans 14 amino acids.

The CDR3 sequence is CASSAGVGDGSPLHF. The CDR3 DNA sequence: TGTGCCAGCAGCGCTGGAGTCGGTGACGGATCACCCCTCCACTTT. The V call is TRBV9, the J call TRBJ1-6; D gene unclear. CDR3 size: 15 residues. Germline V gives CDR1 SGDLS, CDR2 YYNGEE. Trimming cost V 3 bases and J 10 bases, with 17 bases left between them.

The V gene is TRBV25-1, the J gene TRBJ1-2, with a tentative D call TRBD1 (5 bases). The CDR3 is made up of 15 amino acids. Deletions cut 2 bases from V and 3 bases from J, with 13 bases between. The germline gives CDR1 MGHDK, CDR2 SYGVNS. The CDR3 region is CASSEEKPRDYGYTF. The CDR3 DNA reads TGTGCCAGCAGTGAAGAGAAACCCAGGGACTATGGCTACACCTTC.

This rearrangement joins TRBV7-9 to TRBJ2-3; 9 bases line up with TRBD1. V trimming: 4 bases; J trimming: 2 bases; junction bases outside the gene matches: 1. Germline lookup yields CDR1 SEHNR and CDR2 FQNEAQ (reference sequence). The CDR3 is 14 amino acids. CDR3 bases: TGTGCCAGCAGCTGGACAGGGGCCACAGATACGCAGTATTTT. Translation gives CASSWTGATDTQYF. The whole variable domain, remainder taken from reference TRBV7-9 and TRBJ2-3, is DTGVSQNPRHKITKRGQNVTFRCDPISEHNRLYWYRQTLGQGPEFLTYFQNEAQLEKSRLLSDRFSAERPKGSFSTLEIQRTEQGDSAMYLCASSWTGATDTQYFGPGTRLTVL.

This chain joins TRBV7-2 and TRBJ2-1; TRBD1 agrees at 11 bases. From germline, CDR1 is SGHTA and CDR2 FQGNSA. V lost 4 bases, J lost 2 bases, and 1 base stayed unmatched. The CDR3 extends over 15 amino acids. The CDR3 reads CASSWGQGAYNEQFF. The CDR3 nucleotides read TGTGCCAGCAGCTGGGGACAGGGGGCCTACAATGAGCAGTTCTTC.

This chain connects TRBV9 to TRBJ2-7; tentatively, D is TRBD1 (5 bases). Looked up from germline, CDR1 is SGDLS and CDR2 is YYNGEE. The CDR3 sequence is 12 residues long. Trimming stripped 2 bases from V and 6 bases from J, with 9 bases between. The CDR3 DNA is TGTGCCAGCAGCGTCGGACAAGGCGAGCAGTACTTC. Translated, it gives CASSVGQGEQYF.

The chain couples TRBV18 to TRBJ1-2; 8 positions match TRBD1. The CDR3 has 17 residues. Trimming took 1 base from V and 3 from J; bases not matched to a gene: 10. The germline CDR1 and CDR2 sequences are KGHSH and LQKENI. CDR3 loop: CASSPQRPGQEDYGYTF. Written as DNA, the CDR3 is TGTGCCAGCTCACCACAACGACCGGGACAGGAAGACTATGGCTACACCTTC. The variable domain in full, with the rest retrieved from reference TRBV18 and TRBJ1-2, is NAGVMQNPRHLVRRRGQEARLRCSPMKGHSHVYWYRQLPEEGLKFMVYLQKENIIDESGMPKERFSAEFPKEGPSILRIQQVVRGDSAAYFCASSPQRPGQEDYGYTFGSGTRLTVV.

V gene TRBV29-1 combines with J gene TRBJ1-4; 8 bases are a match to TRBD1. J was trimmed by 5 bases and V by 6 bases; bases with no gene match: 5. The CDR3 contains 13 residues. The V gene's germline CDR1 is SQVTM and CDR2 ANQGSEA. The CDR3 DNA is TGCAGCGTCAACCGGGACAGGAATGAAAAACTGTTTTTT. This gives the protein CSVNRDRNEKLFF.

The chain links TRBV5-1 to TRBJ1-1, with 7 bases fitting TRBD1. Germline values: CDR1 SGHRS, CDR2 YFSETQ. Trimming removed 5 bases from V and 1 base from J; junction bases left unmatched: 8. The length of the CDR3 is 15 residues. The CDR3 spells CASSSQGVSNTEAFF. Written as DNA, the CDR3 is TGCGCCAGCAGTTCGCAGGGGGTATCGAACACTGAAGCTTTCTTT.

Only a few counts were recorded for this clone. The genes are TRBV7-2 and TRBJ2-3, with 8 bases aligning to TRBD2. This CDR3 is built from 15 residues. V shed 0 bases and J 1 base; nucleotides not matched to a gene: 0. Germline loops: CDR1 SGHTA, CDR2 FQGNSA. CDR3 sequence reads: CASSLASGGTDTQYF. Written as DNA, the CDR3 is TGTGCCAGCAGCTTAGCTAGCGGGGGCACAGATACGCAGTATTTT. Together with reference TRBV7-2 and TRBJ2-3, the CDR3 gives the full variable domain: GAGVSQSPSNKVTEKGKDVELRCDPISGHTALYWYRQSLGQGLEFLIYFQGNSAPDKSGLPSDRFSAERTGGSVSTLTIQRTQQEDSAVYLCASSLASGGTDTQYFGPGTRLTVL.

CDR3 region: CASRALGGVASPLHF. In nucleotides, the CDR3 is TGTGCCAGCAGGGCTTTGGGGGGAGTGGCATCACCCCTCCACTTT. This sequence joins TRBV2 and TRBJ1-6, with TRBD1 as a possible D gene (5 bases). The V gene lost 6 bases and the J gene lost 10 bases, with 19 bases spanning the gap. The CDR3 is made up of 15 amino acids. Germline V lookup: CDR1 SNHLY, CDR2 FYNNEI.

V usage is TRBV7-9 and J usage is TRBJ1-1; D not resolved. Germline assignment: CDR1 SEHNR and CDR2 FQNEAQ (reference sequence). This CDR3 has 13 residues. V was shortened by 5 bases and J by 11 bases, with 18 bases between the two germline ends. CDR3 coding DNA: TGTGCCAGCAGCCCGACCGGTATCCTAGAGGCTTTCTTT. Amino acids: CASSPTGILEAFF.

The chain combines TRBV5-1 with TRBJ1-1; the D gene is possibly TRBD1 (6 bases). Between the trimmed V and J ends, which lost 0 bases and 6 bases, there was a span of 12 bases. Germline-derived CDR1 and CDR2 are SGHRS and YFSETQ. The CDR3 runs to 14 residues. This CDR3 is CASSLDTGRAEAFF. The CDR3 DNA sequence: TGCGCCAGCAGCTTGGATACAGGGAGGGCTGAAGCTTTCTTT. Full variable domain (rest looked up from reference TRBV5-1 and TRBJ1-1): KAGVTQTPRYLIKTRGQQVTLSCSPISGHRSVSWYQQTPGQGLQFLFEYFSETQRNKGNFPGRFSGRQFSNSRSEMNVSTLELGDSALYLCASSLDTGRAEAFFGQGTRLTVV.

This clone was picked up one time. The V and J genes are TRBV7-6 and TRBJ2-7; 10 bases are shared with TRBD2. The V gene end was trimmed by 1 base and the J gene end by 0 bases; junction bases not matched to a gene: 0. The CDR3 loop spans 15 amino acids. CDR1 SGHVS and CDR2 FNYEAQ come from the germline V gene. The CDR3 DNA sequence: TGTGCCAGCAGCTTAGTAGCGGGAGGCTCCTACGAGCAGTACTTC. This translates into CASSLVAGGSYEQYF.

The gene calls are TRBV7-6 and TRBJ2-1; 9 bases are shared with TRBD2. The germline V gene encodes CDR1 SGHVS and CDR2 FNYEAQ. This CDR3 has 15 residues. V was pared by 5 bases and J by 8 bases, with 10 bases of the junction left unmatched. CDR3 coding DNA: TGTGCCAGCAGCCAGTACGCGGGGGGGCCCTATGAGCAGTTCTTC. Protein: CASSQYAGGPYEQFF. Full variable domain (outside the CDR3, taken from reference TRBV7-6 and TRBJ2-1): GAGVSQSPRYKVTKRGQDVALRCDPISGHVSLYWYRQALGQGPEFLTYFNYEAQQDKSGLPNDRFSAERPEGSISTLTIQRTEQRDSAMYRCASSQYAGGPYEQFFGPGTRLTVL.

This chain uses TRBV13 with TRBJ1-3; D remains ambiguous. V shed 5 bases and J shed 0 bases, with 14 bases lying between them. This CDR3 is built from 16 residues. Germline V gives CDR1 PRHDT, CDR2 FYEKMQ (reference sequence). The DNA of the CDR3 is TGTGCCAGCAGCGCCCTCGGGGATCGCTCTGGAAACACCATATATTTT. Translating it yields CASSALGDRSGNTIYF.

The chain carries TRBV9 and TRBJ2-2; perhaps TRBD2 as D (6 bases). The CDR3 totals 16 residues. Trimming took off 3 bases at V and 0 bases at J, with 12 bases between the two ends. Germline-derived CDR1 and CDR2 are SGDLS and YYNGEE. The CDR3 loop reads CASSGRRVPNTGELFF. As DNA, the CDR3 is TGTGCCAGCAGCGGACGGAGGGTACCGAACACCGGGGAGCTGTTTTTT.